This T cell receptor (beta chain) was identified in a study of spatial heterogeneity in lung cancer. Study overall: The library had UMIs, and each TCR and UMI pair averaged more than ten raw reads. Findings and limits, study-wide: Ubiquitous expanded tumor TCRs were seen in blood more at resection than at follow-up.

A unique molecular identifier was attached to every TCR cDNA molecule. TCRdb ran MiXCR on the 5' RACE reads and lists one entry per CDR3 protein. The sample lists roughly 80,000 distinct CDR3 sequences, around 13% occurring once. There are 13 residues in the CDR3. V was shortened by 3 bases and J by 0 bases, with 5 bases between the two germline ends. The sample holds many counts of this clonotype. The target antigen is unknown. The sample's time point: sample taken at primary tumor resection. In each case, whole RNA from tumor, nontumor lung or frozen PBMC was sequenced unsorted. Samples were donated by 72 untreated early-stage non-small cell lung cancer patients.

The clonotype comes from a male donor with early-stage non-small cell lung cancer. Sequenced material: PBMCs, taken at surgery. V gene TRBV12-3 or TRBV12-4 combines with J gene TRBJ1-1, with D hard to call. As DNA, the CDR3 is TGTGCCAGCAGTTTTTACCTGAACACTGAAGCTTTCTTT. It codes for CASSFYLNTEAFF.